This T cell receptor beta chain was obtained from a study of cytomegalovirus exposure and HLA in healthy donors (dated by TCRdb to about 2017). At the level of the whole study: According to an earlier analysis of around 600 of the donors, about 179 million T cells yielded roughly 100 million unique TCR beta sequences and approximately 300 Gb of sequence data. To study patterns of TCR occurrence, a later analysis re-analyzed previously published TCR beta repertoires from 700 or so donors and added high-resolution HLA genotyping. To decide whether each TCR beta V gene segment behaved as functional or pseudogenic, an earlier analysis of approximately 600 of the donors relied on high-throughput TCR beta sequencing. Of the 300 to 500 genotyped donors, approximately 81% were placed in the genetic ancestry cluster associated with self-reported Caucasian donors. Rather than drawing on any new phenotypic data, the later analysis identified candidate immune exposures from TCR beta sequences and the way those sequences occurred across donors. About 300 gigabases of sequencing data and approximately 85 million unique TCR sequences were included in an early release covering 550 to 650 HLA-typed donors. Donor age, sex, ethnicity and CMV serostatus were compiled together with the repertoire data. Every repertoire in the discovery cohort had been generated on one and the same sequencing platform. Several DR-DQ haplotypes were handled as single units for association and clustering, since linkage in the cohort was strong. In addition to the first cohort of 666 subjects, a separate validation cohort of over 90 different subjects was used. The aim of the study was to test whether cataloging public T cell receptors could identify signatures of past pathogen exposure. Among some 400 genotyped donors of the cohort, an average of 235,054 unique TCR beta nucleotide sequences were sequenced per donor, roughly 20% of them non-productive. A later genetic analysis took genome-wide SNP genotypes for about 65% of the roughly 670 donors and used that subset as a discovery cohort. The study combined high-throughput TCR immunosequencing, statistical association of individual TCRs with disease status, and machine learning to predict cytomegalovirus infection status. The number of donors typed differed by locus, with 629-630 for A, B, C, DRB1 and DQB1, 522 for DQA1, about 610 for DPA1, and under 490 for DPB1. The T cell repertoires of 666 subjects were profiled by immunosequencing and related to cytomegalovirus serostatus. HLA typing covered class I and class II loci at four-digit resolution.

A note on this clone: The target of this receptor is not known. Qualities for individual bases were not recorded, and no much larger clone is one base off.

In total, 666 healthy bone marrow donors made up the cohort. All cohort members were sampled while nominally healthy, although unrecorded immune exposures were likely present. The donor tested CMV seronegative, placing the donor among the roughly 340 seronegative members of the cohort. A peripheral blood sample was collected from each donor, and TCR beta sequencing was performed on peripheral blood mononuclear cells. Genomic DNA extraction from the blood cell samples was performed with the Qiagen DNeasy Blood Extraction Kit. From its cysteine to its phenylalanine, the CDR3 spans 19 amino acids. Of the read, only the CDR3 DNA is kept; its 57 bases are in frame from base 1. Germline trimming: 3 bases from V, 0 bases from J; junction bases outside gene matches: 11. The CDR1 and CDR2 encoded by the germline V gene (reference sequence) are LNHNV and YYDKDF. The library was prepared using the immunoSEQ multiplex PCR assay. For the multiplex PCR, a mixture combining 60 forward primers for TCR Vbeta segments and 13 reverse primers for TCR Jbeta segments was used. A multiplex PCR assay on genomic DNA amplified the CDR3 region of rearranged TCR beta genes. On the Illumina HiSeq System, the amplified TCR beta libraries were sequenced as 87-base-pair reads. Concerning the study's data processing: A later analysis counted tens of millions of unique TCR beta chains across the 666 repertoires, and 10 million to 11 million of these chains were shared by at least two donors. A nearest-neighbor algorithm error-corrected the raw reads and collapsed the reads into unique sequences, merging closely related sequences to remove PCR and sequencing errors. To assign V, D and J gene segments, CDR3 sequences were aligned to IMGT reference sequences. Each retained sequence needed at least a six-nucleotide match to both a V gene segment and a J gene segment. A rearrangement counted as productive if the CDR3 had no stop codons and remained in frame with V and J, and every other rearrangement counted as non-productive. CDR3 was defined according to IMGT convention as the region running from the second conserved V-encoded cysteine to the conserved J-encoded phenylalanine. Sequences without an unambiguous match to a single V gene segment were excluded from the earlier analysis of 587 of the donors. An earlier analysis of fewer than 750 of the donors called V segments functional above 56.7% productive rearrangements and segregating when the between-donor standard deviation exceeded 5%. A statistical classification framework was developed to diagnose cytomegalovirus status using the catalog of TCR beta chain sequences. In a later analysis, TCR nucleotide sequences were compared against IMGT/GENE-DB human TR gene sequences so that V and J genes could be assigned. The TCRdist pipeline was used in a later analysis to assign CDR3 sequences and most-parsimonious VDJ recombination scenarios. In a later analysis, each TCR beta chain was defined by its CDR3 amino acid sequence together with its V-gene family, and reads lacking a unique V-gene family were excluded. As a way to deal with suspected cross-contamination and a sequencing artifact, a later analysis dropped 450 to 700 nucleotide sequences that were highly shared and had low generation probability. A later analysis calculated a clonal expansion index for each public chain from normalized within-repertoire ranks of inferred template counts. In a later analysis, generation probabilities were computed using a VDJ recombination model fitted to out-of-frame rearrangements, and the results were checked against IGoR. Hypergeometric tests were used in a later analysis to score TCR-TCR, TCR-HLA and TCR-CMV co-occurrence, with a repertoire-size bias correction applied to the TCR pairs. To estimate false discovery rates, a later analysis permuted the HLA or CMV assignments 20 times. In a later analysis, co-occurring TCRs were grouped using DBSCAN, with TCRdist sequence similarity added in when clustering inside HLA-allele-positive subsets. Repertoires with fewer than 30,000 or more than 120,000 public chains were left out of co-occurrence clustering, as were about 5 repertoires with anomalous nucleotide sharing. TCRdb took over this immuneACCESS table, retaining in-frame rearrangements with V and J assigned. Such tables are incomplete; in checked studies, under half of the missing clones stem from an unresolved V gene, and the remainder is unexplained. The V and J calls and clone size are taken from that table; D and trimming were inferred from the DNA. This sample comprises around 300,000 clones, 65% to 85% of them detected only once. The ten largest clones take up under 3% of the sample.

Overall results and qualifications from the work: In a later genetic analysis, fewer N-insertions in productive TCRs were reported among donors in an Asian-associated ancestry cluster than the roughly 640-donor mean. A later analysis found that HLA-associated TCR beta chains were more clonally expanded and had lower generation probabilities than equally common non-associated chains. While some public TCRs were present in many individuals, most TCR sequences turned up only very rarely across donors. A later genetic analysis associated a missense DCLRE1C variant with V-gene and J-gene trimming of TCR beta chains, and an independent cohort replicated the association. The study gave a list of around 170 TCR beta chains associated with cytomegalovirus. A cluster of highly shared sequence variants was judged likely to be a technical artifact of the sequencing pipeline. The only immune exposure information available for the cohort was CMV serostatus. A further reported finding was that TCR beta sequences accurately predicted the HLA-A and HLA-B alleles for most subjects in the first cohort. Three of the identified cytomegalovirus-associated TCR beta chains were confirmed in vitro to be specific for cytomegalovirus antigens. Linkage disequilibrium might explain the correlated functional status among segregating V segments, but an unknown experimental factor could not be ruled out. Some IMGT-functional V segments, including TRBV6-2 and TRBV6-3, could not be told apart with the 87-base-pair reads, so those segments were excluded. Cytomegalovirus status was reported to be diagnosed by the classifier with high specificity and sensitivity in both the original and validation cohorts. An earlier analysis of approximately 540 of the donors showed that most TCR beta V segments appeared in productive rearrangements either about 87% or about 30% of the time, which broadly matched IMGT annotations. Most CMV-associated TCR beta chains appeared to be HLA-restricted in a later analysis, and the HLA associations seemed to be driven largely by CMV exposure. Only TCR beta chains were sequenced in this cohort, and the absence of alpha or paired-chain data limited detectable features. Because counts were too low, approximately 18 rarely observed V segments, including chromosome 9 orphons, were excluded from the earlier analysis of some 540 of the donors. Presence/absence analyses assumed roughly uniform sequencing depth across donors, an assumption that may not hold. A later analysis reported that several top co-occurrence clusters appeared linked to parvovirus B19, influenza, CMV and Epstein-Barr virus. The authors suggested that the approach could potentially be generalized to other disease states and immunological phenotypes. In a later analysis, TCR association rates were found to vary across HLA loci, with the most associated TCRs seen for DRB1 alleles and the fewest for HLA-C alleles. Strong co-occurrence of HLA alleles, especially DR and DQ, made assigning TCR associations to individual alleles difficult. Specific HLA alleles were associated with roughly 16,000 TCR beta sequences at a false discovery rate of 0.05 in a later analysis. HLA typing was unavailable for some donors at each locus, so association tests used only the typed subset.

The sample consisted of PBMCs. The chain is encoded by TRBV15 joined to TRBJ2-4, with 10 central nucleotides matching TRBD1. The receptor comes from a female donor in good health and CMV-seronegative. The DNA sequence is as follows: TGTGCCACCAGCAGTAATCCGGGACAGGGGATTATAGCCAAAAACATTCAGTACTTC. This translates into CATSSNPGQGIIAKNIQYF.